The next 30 T cell receptor beta chains were all read from a single sample in a study of blood T cell repertoires in COVID-19. The assay was immunoSEQ multiplex PCR, and TCRdb's table has in-frame clones only and misses some. The sample contains about 490,000 clones, approximately 85% of which appear only once. Material for sequencing was peripheral blood. The receptors derive from a human donor in a cohort sampled during active COVID-19.

CDR3: CASSLQGTGTGELFF. The CDR3 nucleotides read TGTGCCAGCAGCCTTCAGGGGACGGGCACCGGGGAGCTGTTTTTT. The chain recombines TRBV11-3 with TRBJ2-2; TRBD1 is a possible D gene (6 bases). Germline V gives CDR1 SGHNT, CDR2 YENEEA. With 5 bases removed from V and 4 bases from J, the gap between germline ends came to 14 bases. The CDR3 totals 15 residues.

The V and J genes are TRBV3-1 (or the pseudogene TRBV3-2) and TRBJ2-3; 7 bases are shared with TRBD2. The CDR3 is 16 amino acids. Germline loops: CDR1 LGHDT, CDR2 YNNKEL (reference sequence). The junction had 7 bases not matched to a gene; V was cut back by 4 bases and J by 0 bases. CDR3 region: CASSLGSGASTDTQYF. The CDR3 DNA is TGTGCCAGCAGCCTCGGCAGCGGGGCTAGCACAGATACGCAGTATTTT.

The V call is TRBV12-3 or TRBV12-4, the J call TRBJ1-2; D gene uncertain. CDR3 size: 12 residues. Trimming took off 2 bases at V and 8 bases at J, with 9 bases between the two ends. CDR3 region: CASSLHGNGYTF. The CDR3 DNA reads as TGTGCCAGCAGTTTACACGGGAACGGCTACACCTTC.

V gene TRBV30 combines with J gene TRBJ1-2, with D possibly TRBD1 on 6 matching bases. Per the germline V gene, CDR1 is GTSNPN and CDR2 is SVGIG (reference sequence). The CDR3 is 12 amino acids. V gave up 4 bases and J gave up 3 bases, with 9 bases separating them. The CDR3 nucleotides read TGTGCCTGGACCCGGACAGACTATGGCTACACCTTC. This translates into CAWTRTDYGYTF.

The rearrangement links TRBV5-1 to TRBJ2-1; 11 bases agree with TRBD2. With 2 bases clipped from V and 6 bases from J, the junction kept 4 bases outside the gene matches. The CDR3 is 15 amino acids. Germline V gene sequence: CDR1 SGHRS, CDR2 YFSETQ. The CDR3: CASSLSGTSGNEQFF. Written as DNA, the CDR3 is TGCGCCAGCAGCTTATCCGGGACTAGCGGCAATGAGCAGTTCTTC.

The CDR3 loop reads CASSRDRENEQFF. In nucleotides, the CDR3 is TGTGCCAGCAGCCGGGACAGGGAGAATGAGCAGTTCTTC. This chain uses TRBV7-9 with TRBJ2-1, with TRBD1 identical over 9 bases. Germline CDR1 and CDR2: SEHNR and FQNEAQ (reference sequence). This CDR3 has 13 residues. Germline trimming cut 5 bases from V and 7 bases from J; bases unmatched to any gene: 3. The full variable domain, with the rest looked up from reference TRBV7-9 and TRBJ2-1, is DTGVSQNPRHKITKRGQNVTFRCDPISEHNRLYWYRQTLGQGPEFLTYFQNEAQLEKSRLLSDRFSAERPKGSFSTLEIQRTEQGDSAMYLCASSRDRENEQFFGPGTRLTVL.

The chain uses TRBV5-4 and TRBJ1-2; TRBD1 might be the D (5 bases). V lost 0 bases and J lost 7, with 13 bases in between. CDR1 is SGHNT and CDR2 is YYREEE in the germline V gene (reference sequence). The CDR3 sequence is 14 residues long. In DNA, the CDR3 is TGTGCCAGCAGCTTGGCCAGCGAAACAGGTGGCTACACCTTC. Residues: CASSLASETGGYTF.

This clone was seen more than once but under ten times. The CDR3 loop is CASLSDQGTEAFF. As DNA, the CDR3 is TGTGCCAGCTTATCCGATCAGGGGACTGAAGCTTTCTTT. The chain combines TRBV28 with TRBJ1-1, with a weak D call TRBD1 (6 bases). CDR3 length: 13 amino acids. Deletions cut 8 bases from V and 5 bases from J, with 15 bases between. Germline assignment: CDR1 MDHEN and CDR2 SYDVKM.

J is TRBJ2-1 and V is TRBV14; possible D gene TRBD2, 5 bases. V lost 0 bases and J lost 11, with 29 bases in between. This CDR3 has 19 residues. Germline V lookup: CDR1 SGHDN, CDR2 FVKESK. CDR3 coding DNA: TGTGCCAGCAGCCAAGATAGGCCTCCGAGGGATGCCGAAGGGTCGAAGCAGTTCTTC. Its translation: CASSQDRPPRDAEGSKQFF. Using reference TRBV14 and TRBJ2-1 for the parts outside the CDR3, the full variable domain is EAGVTQFPSHSVIEKGQTVTLRCDPISGHDNLYWYRRVMGKEIKFLLHFVKESKQDESGMPNNRFLAERTGGTYSTLKVQPAELEDSGVYFCASSQDRPPRDAEGSKQFFGPGTRLTVL.

The CDR3 region has the DNA TGCGCCAGCAGTGAGTCGACGTCTAGCGGGAGTGACGAGCAGTACTTC. This codes for CASSESTSSGSDEQYF. The chain recombines TRBV10-1 with TRBJ2-7; 10 bases match TRBD2. The length of the CDR3 is 16 residues. The trim removed 0 bases at V and 5 bases at J, leaving 7 bases unmatched. CDR1 is WNHNN, CDR2 SYGVQD, per germline (reference sequence).

The V and J genes are TRBV5-4 and TRBJ2-7, with D tentatively TRBD1 (5 bases). There are 14 residues in the CDR3. Germline V gives CDR1 SGHNT, CDR2 YYREEE (reference sequence). Trimming cost V 0 bases and J 2 bases, with 9 bases left between them. CDR3 in DNA: TGTGCCAGCAGCTTGGGAACAGGCACCTACGAGCAGTACTTC. It translates to CASSLGTGTYEQYF.

This chain uses TRBV13 with TRBJ2-5, with 9 bases identical to TRBD1. V dropped 5 bases and J dropped 5; count of bases not matched to a gene: 6. Germline CDR1 is PRHDT and CDR2 is FYEKMQ (reference sequence). The CDR3 contains 14 residues. The CDR3 reads CASSLRQGGETQYF. The DNA of the CDR3 is TGTGCCAGCAGCCTGCGACAGGGGGGGGAGACCCAGTACTTC.

The V and J genes are TRBV6-1 and TRBJ1-5; D might be TRBD1 (6 bases). The length of the CDR3 is 15 residues. V was clipped by 3 bases and J by 4 bases, with 13 bases between them. Germline CDR1 MNHNS, CDR2 SASEGT. For the CDR3, the DNA is TGTGCCAGCAGTGACCTGACAGGCGAAAATCAGCCCCAGCATTTT. Translating it yields CASSDLTGENQPQHF.

This chain joins TRBV19 and TRBJ2-7, with a possible D match to TRBD1 (6 bases). This CDR3 is 16 amino acids long. Trimming cost V 5 bases and J 0 bases, with 17 bases left between them. Germline V gene lookup returns CDR1 LNHDA and CDR2 SQIVND (reference sequence). The CDR3 here is CASSPTYRADSYEQYF. The CDR3, as DNA: TGTGCCAGTAGTCCCACGTACAGGGCCGACTCCTACGAGCAGTACTTC.

This clone was seen a single time. V gene TRBV6-1 combines with J gene TRBJ1-2; a weak D match, TRBD1 (5 bases). V was trimmed by 1 base and J by 7 bases, leaving 10 bases between them. The CDR3 is 13 amino acids. Germline-derived CDR1 and CDR2 are MNHNS and SASEGT. CDR3 nucleotides: TGTGCCAGCAGTGAAGGGAGGGGCTCTGGCTACACCTTC. It codes for CASSEGRGSGYTF.

V and J are TRBV3-1 (or the pseudogene TRBV3-2) and TRBJ1-3, with 8 nucleotides matching TRBD1. Trimming took 5 bases from V and 4 from J; bases not matched to a gene: 4. Germline CDR1 and CDR2: LGHDT and YNNKEL (reference sequence). The CDR3 runs to 14 residues. This CDR3 reads CASSDTGGGNTIYF. CDR3 sequence (DNA): TGTGCCAGCAGCGACACAGGGGGAGGAAACACCATATATTTT.

The count of this clone is one. The chain is built from TRBV6-5 and TRBJ2-2, with a possible D match to TRBD2 (6 bases). Germline V gene lookup returns CDR1 MNHEY and CDR2 SVGAGI. V lost 8 bases, J lost 5 bases, and 18 bases lay in between. CDR3 length equals 15 residues. CDR3 region: CASGLGGSTTGELFF. DNA of the CDR3: TGTGCCAGCGGGTTAGGAGGGAGTACGACCGGGGAGCTGTTTTTT.

This clone was detected once. The V gene is TRBV19, the J gene TRBJ1-4; tentatively, D is TRBD1 (5 bases). The germline CDR1 and CDR2 sequences are LNHDA and SQIVND (reference sequence). V lost 5 bases and J 7 bases, leaving 14 bases between the germline ends. CDR3 length: 14 residues. The CDR3 region is CASSYGAQGEKLFF. CDR3 in DNA: TGTGCCAGTAGTTACGGAGCCCAGGGTGAAAAACTGTTTTTT. Together with reference TRBV19 and TRBJ1-4, the CDR3 gives the full variable domain: DGGITQSPKYLFRKEGQNVTLSCEQNLNHDAMYWYRQDPGQGLRLIYYSQIVNDFQKGDIAEGYSVSREKKESFPLTVTSAQKNPTAFYLCASSYGAQGEKLFFGSGTQLSVL.

J is TRBJ2-5 and V is TRBV28, with 7 bases fitting TRBD2. Per the germline V gene, CDR1 is MDHEN and CDR2 is SYDVKM. The CDR3 sequence is 14 residues long. After removal of 2 bases from V and 5 bases from J, the junction contained 5 bases not matched to a gene. The CDR3 protein is CASSLAGAGETQYF. For the CDR3, the DNA is TGTGCCAGCAGTTTAGCGGGAGCTGGGGAGACCCAGTACTTC.

The V and J genes are TRBV5-6 and TRBJ2-2, with a tentative D call TRBD2 (5 bases). The CDR3 has 16 amino acids. The germline gives CDR1 SGHDT, CDR2 YYEEEE. V lost 3 bases to trimming and J lost 7 bases, with 19 bases between them. The CDR3 here is CASSSLPGNRDGELFF. As DNA, the CDR3 is TGTGCCAGCAGCTCCCTACCGGGAAATAGGGACGGGGAGCTGTTTTTT.

The chain carries TRBV7-3 and TRBJ2-5, with 7 nucleotides matching TRBD1. V dropped 5 bases and J dropped 2; count of bases not matched to a gene: 8. Germline V gives CDR1 SGHTA, CDR2 FQGTGA. The CDR3 length is 15 residues. CDR3 nucleotide sequence: TGTGCCAGCAGCCTAGTACCGGGACAGCAAGAGACCCAGTACTTC. As protein: CASSLVPGQQETQYF. The entire variable domain, with the rest obtained from reference TRBV7-3 and TRBJ2-5, is as follows: GAGVSQTPSNKVTEKGKYVELRCDPISGHTALYWYRQSLGQGPEFLIYFQGTGAADDSGLPNDRFFAVRPEGSVSTLKIQRTERGDSAVYLCASSLVPGQQETQYFGPGTRLLVL.

This clone was detected a few times. V and J are TRBV7-9 and TRBJ1-2, with TRBD1 matching 7 bases. Trimming cost V 5 bases and J 0 bases; bases outside gene matches: 12. CDR1 SEHNR and CDR2 FQNEAQ come from the germline V gene (reference sequence). The CDR3 is made up of 17 amino acids. CDR3 region: CASSALRPGQSNYGYTF. As DNA, the CDR3 is TGTGCCAGCAGCGCCCTCCGTCCGGGACAGTCTAACTATGGCTACACCTTC.

The J gene is TRBJ1-3, the V gene TRBV2; 10 nucleotides match TRBD1. CDR1 is SNHLY and CDR2 is FYNNEI in the germline V gene. V was clipped by 7 bases and J by 2 bases; unmatched bases: 2. This CDR3 spans 14 amino acids. The CDR3 region has the DNA TGTGCCAGCACCGGACAGGGGGCTGGAAACACCATATATTTT. It specifies CASTGQGAGNTIYF. The full variable domain, with the rest looked up from reference TRBV2 and TRBJ1-3, is EPEVTQTPSHQVTQMGQEVILRCVPISNHLYFYWYRQILGQKVEFLVSFYNNEISEKSEIFDDQFSVERPDGSNFTLKIRSTKLEDSAMYFCASTGQGAGNTIYFGEGSWLTVV.

J is TRBJ1-6 and V is TRBV19; possible D gene TRBD1, 6 bases. V lost 5 bases and J lost 8, with 19 bases in between. This CDR3 spans 16 amino acids. CDR1 LNHDA and CDR2 SQIVND come from the germline V gene (reference sequence). The DNA of the CDR3 is TGTGCCAGTAGTCGAGGGGGTGAAACGGGATATTCACCCCTCCACTTT. Translating it yields CASSRGGETGYSPLHF.

The chain has TRBV11-2 and TRBJ1-6, with a possible D match to TRBD1 (6 bases). CDR3 length: 16 amino acids. With 0 bases removed from V and 11 bases from J, the gap between germline ends came to 17 bases. CDR1 and CDR2 from the germline V gene are SGHAT and FQNNGV. Here the CDR3 reads CASSLDGTGIETPLHF. The CDR3 DNA is TGTGCCAGCAGCTTAGATGGCACAGGGATAGAGACACCCCTCCACTTT. The complete variable domain, with remaining parts taken from reference TRBV11-2 and TRBJ1-6, reads EAGVAQSPRYKIIEKRQSVAFWCNPISGHATLYWYQQILGQGPKLLIQFQNNGVVDDSQLPKDRFSAERLKGVDSTLKIQPAKLEDSAVYLCASSLDGTGIETPLHFGNGTRLTVT.

J is TRBJ2-5 and V is TRBV7-2; 9 bases fit TRBD2. Per germline, CDR1 SGHTA and CDR2 FQGNSA. V shed 5 bases, J shed 4 bases, and the junction held 11 bases outside the gene matches. The CDR3 runs 16 residues. The CDR3 DNA follows: TGTGCCAGCAGCACGAATAGCGGGAGATGGGGAGAGACCCAGTACTTC. It specifies CASSTNSGRWGETQYF.

This clone appeared once. The V and J genes are TRBV11-2 and TRBJ2-7, with TRBD1 identical over 9 bases. This CDR3 has 17 residues. V lost 3 bases, J lost 4 bases, and 13 bases stayed unmatched. The V gene's germline CDR1 is SGHAT and CDR2 FQNNGV. The CDR3 region is CASSFAYGGTGTYEQYF. DNA for the CDR3: TGTGCCAGCAGCTTCGCCTACGGGGGGACAGGGACGTACGAGCAGTACTTC. The complete variable domain, with remaining parts taken from reference TRBV11-2 and TRBJ2-7, reads EAGVAQSPRYKIIEKRQSVAFWCNPISGHATLYWYQQILGQGPKLLIQFQNNGVVDDSQLPKDRFSAERLKGVDSTLKIQPAKLEDSAVYLCASSFAYGGTGTYEQYFGPGTRLTVT.

This chain uses TRBV7-9 with TRBJ2-2, with 7 bases that match TRBD2. With V trimmed by 3 bases and J by 4 bases, 14 bases remained unmatched. This CDR3 region has 18 residues. Germline assignment: CDR1 SEHNR and CDR2 FQNEAQ (reference sequence). CDR3 protein: CASSLANGGGRATGELFF. CDR3 DNA sequence: TGTGCCAGCAGCTTGGCGAACGGCGGGGGTAGGGCCACCGGGGAGCTGTTTTTT.

The rearrangement joins TRBV3-1 (or the pseudogene TRBV3-2) to TRBJ1-4; 8 bases map to TRBD1. With V trimmed by 4 bases and J by 8 bases, 9 bases remained unmatched. The germline gives CDR1 LGHDT, CDR2 YNNKEL (reference sequence). The CDR3 is 15 amino acids. This CDR3 reads CASSPRTGSSEKLFF. The CDR3 DNA reads TGTGCCAGCAGCCCTCGGACAGGGTCGTCGGAAAAACTGTTTTTT.

The J gene is TRBJ2-1, the V gene TRBV3-1 (or the pseudogene TRBV3-2); possibly TRBD1 for D (5 bases). V lost 4 bases and J lost 3, with 13 bases in between. CDR1 LGHDT and CDR2 YNNKEL come from the germline V gene (reference sequence). This CDR3 region has 15 residues. This CDR3 is CASSPIRVDYNEQFF. The CDR3 DNA follows: TGTGCCAGCAGCCCGATCAGGGTAGACTACAATGAGCAGTTCTTC.